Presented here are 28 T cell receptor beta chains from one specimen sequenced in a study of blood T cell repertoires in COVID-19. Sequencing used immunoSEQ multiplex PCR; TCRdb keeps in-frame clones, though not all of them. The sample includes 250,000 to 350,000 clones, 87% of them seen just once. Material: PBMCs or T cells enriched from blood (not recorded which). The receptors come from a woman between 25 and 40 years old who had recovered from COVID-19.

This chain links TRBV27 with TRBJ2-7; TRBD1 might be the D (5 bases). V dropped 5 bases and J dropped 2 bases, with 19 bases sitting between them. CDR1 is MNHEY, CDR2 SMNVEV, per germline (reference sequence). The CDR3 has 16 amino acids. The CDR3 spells CASSPPGQVLAYEQYF. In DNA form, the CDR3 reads TGTGCCAGCAGTCCACCTGGACAAGTTTTAGCCTACGAGCAGTACTTC.

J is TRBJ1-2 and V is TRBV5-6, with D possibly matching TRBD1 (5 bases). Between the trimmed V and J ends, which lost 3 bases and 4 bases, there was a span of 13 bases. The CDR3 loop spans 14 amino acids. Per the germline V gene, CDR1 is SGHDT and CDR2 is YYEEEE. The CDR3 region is CASSYQVGGYGYTF. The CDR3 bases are TGTGCCAGCAGCTATCAGGTGGGGGGCTATGGCTACACCTTC.

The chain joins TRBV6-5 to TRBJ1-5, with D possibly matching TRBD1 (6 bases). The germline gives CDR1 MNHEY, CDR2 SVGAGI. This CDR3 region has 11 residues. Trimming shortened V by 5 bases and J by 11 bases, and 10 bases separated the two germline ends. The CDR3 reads CASSTSGAQHF. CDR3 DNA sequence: TGTGCCAGCAGTACTTCAGGGGCCCAGCATTTT.

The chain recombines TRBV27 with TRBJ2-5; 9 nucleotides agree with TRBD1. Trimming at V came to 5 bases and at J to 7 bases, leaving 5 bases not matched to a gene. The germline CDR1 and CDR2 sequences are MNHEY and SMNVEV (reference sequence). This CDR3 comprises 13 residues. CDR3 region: CASSPRTGVTQYF. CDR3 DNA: TGTGCCAGCAGTCCCCGGACAGGGGTGACCCAGTACTTC.

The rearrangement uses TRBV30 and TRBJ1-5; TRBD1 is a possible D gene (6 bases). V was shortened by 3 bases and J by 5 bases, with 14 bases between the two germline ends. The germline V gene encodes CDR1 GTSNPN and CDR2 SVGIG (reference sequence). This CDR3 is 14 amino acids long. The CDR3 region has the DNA TGTGCCTGGAGCGAAGGGGGAATTTATCAGCCCCAGCATTTT. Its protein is CAWSEGGIYQPQHF.

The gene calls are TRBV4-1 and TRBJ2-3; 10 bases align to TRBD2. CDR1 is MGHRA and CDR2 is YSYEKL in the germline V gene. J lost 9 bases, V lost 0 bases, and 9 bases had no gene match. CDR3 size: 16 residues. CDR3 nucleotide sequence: TGCGCCAGCAGCCAAGATCCAGCGGGGGGGTCTGGGACGCAGTATTTT. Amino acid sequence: CASSQDPAGGSGTQYF.

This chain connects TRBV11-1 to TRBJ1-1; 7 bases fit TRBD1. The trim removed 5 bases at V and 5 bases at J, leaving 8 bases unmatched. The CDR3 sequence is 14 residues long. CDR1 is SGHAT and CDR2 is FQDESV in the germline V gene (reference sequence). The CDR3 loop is CASSLGTEQTEAFF. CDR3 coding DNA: TGTGCCAGCAGCCTCGGGACAGAGCAGACTGAAGCTTTCTTT.

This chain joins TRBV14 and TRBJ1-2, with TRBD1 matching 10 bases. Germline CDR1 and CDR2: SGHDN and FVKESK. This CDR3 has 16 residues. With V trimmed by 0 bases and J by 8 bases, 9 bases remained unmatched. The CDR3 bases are TGTGCCAGCAGCCAAGATCTTGACGGGACAGGGGACGGCTACACCTTC. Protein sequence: CASSQDLDGTGDGYTF.

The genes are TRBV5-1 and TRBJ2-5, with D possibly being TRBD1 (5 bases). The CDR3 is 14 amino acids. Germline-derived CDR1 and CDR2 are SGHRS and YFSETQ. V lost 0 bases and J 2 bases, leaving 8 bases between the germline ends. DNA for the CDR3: TGCGCCAGCAGCTTGGTAGGGGCGCAAGAGACCCAGTACTTC. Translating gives CASSLVGAQETQYF.

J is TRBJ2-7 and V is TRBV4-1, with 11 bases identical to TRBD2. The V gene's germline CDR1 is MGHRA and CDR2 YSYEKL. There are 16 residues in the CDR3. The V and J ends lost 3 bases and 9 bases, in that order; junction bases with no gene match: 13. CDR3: CASSQDSTSGVRVQYF. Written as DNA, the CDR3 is TGCGCCAGCAGCCAGGATTCGACTAGCGGGGTAAGGGTGCAGTACTTC.

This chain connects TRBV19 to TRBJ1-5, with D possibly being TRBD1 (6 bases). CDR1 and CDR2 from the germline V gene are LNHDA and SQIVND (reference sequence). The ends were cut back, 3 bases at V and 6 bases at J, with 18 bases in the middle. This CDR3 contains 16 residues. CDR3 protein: CASSIGGPGAGQPQHF. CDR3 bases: TGTGCCAGTAGTATCGGGGGGCCAGGGGCCGGTCAGCCCCAGCATTTT.

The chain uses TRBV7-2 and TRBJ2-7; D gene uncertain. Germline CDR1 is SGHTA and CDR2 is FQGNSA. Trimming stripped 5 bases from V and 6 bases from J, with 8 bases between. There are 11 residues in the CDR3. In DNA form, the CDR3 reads TGTGCCAGCAGCGCCCTATTCGAGCAGTACTTC. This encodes CASSALFEQYF.

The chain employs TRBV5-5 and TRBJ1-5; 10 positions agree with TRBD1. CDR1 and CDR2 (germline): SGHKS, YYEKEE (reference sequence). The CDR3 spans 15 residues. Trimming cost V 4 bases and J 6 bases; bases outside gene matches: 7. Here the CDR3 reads CASSPGQGTGQPQHF. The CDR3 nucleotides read TGTGCCAGCAGCCCGGGACAGGGGACGGGTCAGCCCCAGCATTTT.

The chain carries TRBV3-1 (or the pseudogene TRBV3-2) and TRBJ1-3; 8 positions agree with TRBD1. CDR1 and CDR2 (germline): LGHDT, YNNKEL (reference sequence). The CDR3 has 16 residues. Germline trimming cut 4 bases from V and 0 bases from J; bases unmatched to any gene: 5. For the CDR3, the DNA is TGTGCCAGCAGCCGCCTGGGACAGGACTCTGGAAACACCATATATTTT. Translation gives CASSRLGQDSGNTIYF.

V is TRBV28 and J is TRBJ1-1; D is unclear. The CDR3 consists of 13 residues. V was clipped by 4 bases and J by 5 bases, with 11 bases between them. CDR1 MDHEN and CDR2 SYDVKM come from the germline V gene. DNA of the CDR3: TGTGCCAGCAGTTCGGAGCCGGGGACTGAAGCTTTCTTT. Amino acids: CASSSEPGTEAFF.

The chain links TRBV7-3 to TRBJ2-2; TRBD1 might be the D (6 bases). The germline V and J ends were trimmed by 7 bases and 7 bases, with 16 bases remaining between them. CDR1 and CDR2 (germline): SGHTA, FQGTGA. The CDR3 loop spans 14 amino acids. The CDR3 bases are TGTGCCAGCACCGAACAGGGAAGGGTCGGGGAGCTGTTTTTT. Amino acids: CASTEQGRVGELFF. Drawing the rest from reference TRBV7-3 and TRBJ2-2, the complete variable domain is GAGVSQTPSNKVTEKGKYVELRCDPISGHTALYWYRQSLGQGPEFLIYFQGTGAADDSGLPNDRFFAVRPEGSVSTLKIQRTERGDSAVYLCASTEQGRVGELFFGEGSRLTVL.

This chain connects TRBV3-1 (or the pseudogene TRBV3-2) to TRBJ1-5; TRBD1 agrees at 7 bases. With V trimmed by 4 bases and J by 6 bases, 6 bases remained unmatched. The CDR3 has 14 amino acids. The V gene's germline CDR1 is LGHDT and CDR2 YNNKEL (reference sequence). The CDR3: CASSPEGARQPQHF. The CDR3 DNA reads TGTGCCAGCAGCCCCGAGGGGGCGCGTCAGCCCCAGCATTTT.

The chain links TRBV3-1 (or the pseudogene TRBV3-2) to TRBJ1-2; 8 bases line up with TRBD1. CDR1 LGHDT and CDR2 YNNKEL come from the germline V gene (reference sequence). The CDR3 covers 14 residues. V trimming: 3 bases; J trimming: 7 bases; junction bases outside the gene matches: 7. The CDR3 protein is CASSQTTGQGGYTF. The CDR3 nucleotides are TGTGCCAGCAGCCAGACGACCGGACAGGGTGGCTACACCTTC.

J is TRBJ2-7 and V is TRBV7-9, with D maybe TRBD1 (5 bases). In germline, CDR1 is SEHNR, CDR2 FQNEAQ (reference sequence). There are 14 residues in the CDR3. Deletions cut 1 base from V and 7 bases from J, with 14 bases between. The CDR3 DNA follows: TGTGCCAGCAGCTTAGTGTCAGGGTTGGGAGAGCAGTACTTC. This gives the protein CASSLVSGLGEQYF.

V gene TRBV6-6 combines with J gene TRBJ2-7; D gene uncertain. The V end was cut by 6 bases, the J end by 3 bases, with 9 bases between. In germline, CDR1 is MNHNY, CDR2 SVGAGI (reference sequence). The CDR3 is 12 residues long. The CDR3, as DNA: TGTGCCAGCAGCTCTAGTATCTACGAGCAGTACTTC. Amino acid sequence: CASSSSIYEQYF.

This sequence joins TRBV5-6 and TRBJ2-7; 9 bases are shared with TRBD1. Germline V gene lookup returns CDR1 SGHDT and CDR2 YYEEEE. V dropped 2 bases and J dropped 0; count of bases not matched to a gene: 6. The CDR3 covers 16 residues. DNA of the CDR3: TGTGCCAGCAGCTTCCCAACAGGGGGCCTCTCCTACGAGCAGTACTTC. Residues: CASSFPTGGLSYEQYF.

CDR3 in amino acids: CASSLVQGTSSYEQYF. The CDR3 nucleotides are TGTGCCAGCAGCTTGGTGCAGGGGACCAGCTCCTACGAGCAGTACTTC. This chain joins TRBV5-4 and TRBJ2-7; tentatively, D is TRBD1 (6 bases). Germline lookup yields CDR1 SGHNT and CDR2 YYREEE (reference sequence). Trimming shortened V by 0 bases and J by 0 bases, and 13 bases separated the two germline ends. This CDR3 region has 16 residues.

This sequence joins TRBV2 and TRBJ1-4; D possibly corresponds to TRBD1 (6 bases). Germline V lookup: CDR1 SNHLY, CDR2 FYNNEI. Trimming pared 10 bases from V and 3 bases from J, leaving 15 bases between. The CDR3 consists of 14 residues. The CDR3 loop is CAMQPGQANEKLFF. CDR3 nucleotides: TGTGCCATGCAACCGGGACAAGCTAATGAAAAACTGTTTTTT.

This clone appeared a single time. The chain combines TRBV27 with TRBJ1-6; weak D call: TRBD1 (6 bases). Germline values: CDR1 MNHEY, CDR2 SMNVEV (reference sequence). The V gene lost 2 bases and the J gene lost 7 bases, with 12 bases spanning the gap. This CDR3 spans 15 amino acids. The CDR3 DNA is TGTGCCAGCAGTTTAGGGACACAGAGAAATTCACCCCTCCACTTT. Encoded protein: CASSLGTQRNSPLHF.

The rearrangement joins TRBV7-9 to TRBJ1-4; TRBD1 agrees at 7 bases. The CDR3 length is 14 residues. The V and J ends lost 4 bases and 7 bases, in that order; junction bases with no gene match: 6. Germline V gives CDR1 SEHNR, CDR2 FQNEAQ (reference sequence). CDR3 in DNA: TGTGCCAGCAGCTCGACAGGGATCGGTGAAAAACTGTTTTTT. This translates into CASSSTGIGEKLFF.

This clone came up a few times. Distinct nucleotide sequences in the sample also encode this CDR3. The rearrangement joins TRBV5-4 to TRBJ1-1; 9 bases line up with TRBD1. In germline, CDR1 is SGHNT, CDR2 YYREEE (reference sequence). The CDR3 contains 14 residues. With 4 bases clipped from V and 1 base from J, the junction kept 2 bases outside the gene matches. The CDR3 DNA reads TGTGCCAGCAGCCCGGGACAGGGGAACACTGAAGCTTTCTTT. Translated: CASSPGQGNTEAFF.

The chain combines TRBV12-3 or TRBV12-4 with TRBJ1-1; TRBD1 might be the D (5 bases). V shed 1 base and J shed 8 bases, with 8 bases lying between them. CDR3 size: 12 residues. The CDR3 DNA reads TGTGCCAGCAGTTTAGTCCAGGGAGAAGCTTTCTTT. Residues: CASSLVQGEAFF.

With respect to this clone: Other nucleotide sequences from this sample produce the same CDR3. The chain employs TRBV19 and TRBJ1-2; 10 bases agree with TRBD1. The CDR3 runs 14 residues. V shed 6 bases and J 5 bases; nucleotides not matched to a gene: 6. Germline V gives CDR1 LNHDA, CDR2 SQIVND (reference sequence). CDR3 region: CASRRQGAGYGYTF. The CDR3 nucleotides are TGTGCCAGTAGAAGACAGGGGGCAGGTTATGGCTACACCTTC.